This T cell receptor (beta chain) appears in the sequencing data of a study of a mutant IDH1 vaccine in newly diagnosed glioma. Regarding this clone: Antigen unknown.

Time point defined: week 5, during vaccination. With topical imiquimod, each dose of the vaccine consisted of 300 ug of mutant IDH1 20-mer peptide. Germline-derived CDR1 and CDR2 are SQVTM and ANQGSEA. This CDR3 has 11 residues. V lost 3 bases and J lost 6, with 8 bases in between. Libraries were prepared by immunoSEQ multiplex PCR; TCRdb keeps only in-frame clonotypes and omits some of them. Here the sample spans tens of thousands of clones, around 89% being singletons. This sequence joins TRBV29-1 and TRBJ1-2, with D maybe TRBD1 (5 bases). The material was PBMCs, obtained from a glioma patient whose treatment included an IDH1 peptide vaccine. The source of this sequence is a young man with glioma. The CDR3 bases are TGCAGCGTTGATGGGGGAGATGGCTACACCTTC. Translating it yields CSVDGGDGYTF. The variable domain in full, with the rest retrieved from reference TRBV29-1 and TRBJ1-2, is SAVISQKPSRDICQRGTSLTIQCQVDSQVTMMFWYRQQPGQSLTLIATANQGSEATYESGFVIDKFPISRPNLTFSTLTVSNMSPEDSSIYLCSVDGGDGYTFGSGTRLTVV.